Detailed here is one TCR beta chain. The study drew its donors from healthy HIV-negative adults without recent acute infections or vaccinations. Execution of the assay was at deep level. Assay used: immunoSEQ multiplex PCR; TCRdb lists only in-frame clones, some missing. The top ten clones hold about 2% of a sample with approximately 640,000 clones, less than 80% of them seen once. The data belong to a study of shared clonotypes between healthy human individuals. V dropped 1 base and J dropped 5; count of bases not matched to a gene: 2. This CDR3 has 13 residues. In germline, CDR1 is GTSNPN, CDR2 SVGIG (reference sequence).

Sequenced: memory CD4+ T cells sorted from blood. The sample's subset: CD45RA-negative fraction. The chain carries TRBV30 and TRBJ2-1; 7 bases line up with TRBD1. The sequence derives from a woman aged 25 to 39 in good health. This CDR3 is CAWSAGQDNEQFF. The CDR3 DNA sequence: TGTGCCTGGAGTGCCGGACAGGACAATGAGCAGTTCTTC.